This entry lists 4 T cell receptor beta chains sequenced from one sample in a study of blood T cell repertoires in COVID-19. The method was immunoSEQ multiplex PCR; TCRdb's version includes in-frame clones alone and lacks a portion of them. The table has tens of thousands of clones, nearly 80% seen once. The sample comprised peripheral blood. All receptors derive from a man between 70 and 80 years old with COVID-19, enrolled during active disease.

The rearrangement links TRBV28 to TRBJ2-7; 7 nucleotides line up with TRBD1. CDR1 is MDHEN, CDR2 SYDVKM, per germline. V was pared by 8 bases and J by 4 bases, with 8 bases of the junction left unmatched. This CDR3 region has 13 residues. The CDR3 here is CASHSGTAYEQYF. CDR3 DNA: TGTGCCAGCCACTCCGGGACAGCTTACGAGCAGTACTTC.

The rearrangement links TRBV12-5 to TRBJ2-7; D is unclear. Trimming removed 0 bases at V and 7 bases at J, with 7 bases between. The CDR3 consists of 12 residues. Germline V gene data show CDR1 as LGHNT and CDR2 as FRNRAP. Written as DNA, the CDR3 is TGTGCTAGTGGTTTGGTATCCCGGGAGCAGTACTTC. The encoded protein is CASGLVSREQYF.

CDR3 in DNA: TGTGCCAGCGCGACAGGCGGTGCTGAAAAACTGTTTTTT. Amino acid sequence: CASATGGAEKLFF. This sequence joins TRBV28 and TRBJ1-4, with TRBD1 as a possible D gene (6 bases). Germline lookup yields CDR1 MDHEN and CDR2 SYDVKM. Trimming removed 8 bases at V and 7 bases at J, with 14 bases between. The CDR3 totals 13 residues.

The rearrangement joins TRBV7-7 to TRBJ2-3; TRBD2 aligns across 10 bases. This CDR3 has 17 amino acids. CDR1 and CDR2 from the germline V gene are SSHAT and FNYEAQ (reference sequence). With 5 bases clipped from V and 1 base from J, the junction kept 9 bases outside the gene matches. CDR3 loop: CASSPTSGMGRTDTQYF. CDR3 coding DNA: TGTGCCAGCAGCCCAACTAGCGGGATGGGGCGCACAGATACGCAGTATTTT.